This TCR beta chain was sequenced for a study of beta chain features in type 1 diabetes. General study results and limits: Cells carrying high TCR expression could end up over-represented when cDNA is sequenced. Shorter TCRB CDR3s, moderately but significantly so, were found in Type 1 diabetes patients in all four CD4+ subsets. At VDJ recombination sites, type 1 diabetes patients had fewer insertions and more deleted nucleotides.

The junction had 13 bases not matched to a gene; V was cut back by 5 bases and J by 8 bases. The CDR3 is 16 residues long. Germline-derived CDR1 and CDR2 are SNHLY and FYNNEI. Sorted populations were all over 95% pure. The isolated RNA, all of it, was reverse transcribed, so expressed TCRB transcripts were what got sequenced. Here immunoSEQ multiplex PCR was the method, and the copy in TCRdb shows in-frame clones only, minus some. Among roughly 290,000 clones, about 15% were seen once, and the ten largest hold roughly 0.015%. This clone was counted a few times. Its antigen is as yet unknown. This chain connects TRBV2 to TRBJ2-3; 10 bases align to TRBD2. The source is a man younger than 30 with type 1 diabetes. Sequencing was carried out using naive CD4+ T cells from blood. CDR3 sequence reads: CASSPPGLAVGGTQYF. CDR3 sequence (DNA): TGTGCCAGCAGTCCCCCTGGACTAGCGGTAGGGGGTACGCAGTATTTT.